The clone carrying this T cell receptor (beta chain) was seen a few times. Its antigen remains unknown. TCRdb reprocessed the PCR reads via MiXCR and lists one record per CDR3 protein. The profile shows around 470,000 distinct CDR3 sequences, 20% to 25% of them singletons. The CDR3 totals 14 residues. Trimming took off 0 bases at V and 2 bases at J, with 6 bases between the two ends. The germline CDR1 and CDR2 sequences are LGHNA and YSLEER. This sample is drawn from a study of molecular identifiers for immune sequencing clone quantification. Turning to the study itself: Replicate experiments took RNA from roughly 18,000 or 92,000 naive CD8 cells, divided it five ways and sequenced four.

General study points: Clones above 20 RNA copies contained over 97% of effector molecules but under 1% of naive ones.

Sequencing input: naive CD8+ T cells from blood, with Jurkat cell RNA spiked in. The subset denotes: FACS-sorted CD8+CD4-CCR7+CD45RA+ naive T cells. The receptor was derived from a human donor in good health. Some libraries in this study had Jurkat cell RNA spiked in. The gene calls are TRBV4-3 and TRBJ2-3; D uncertain. The CDR3 nucleotides read TGCGCCAGCAGCCAAGATACCTACACAGATACGCAGTATTTT. Translated: CASSQDTYTDTQYF.